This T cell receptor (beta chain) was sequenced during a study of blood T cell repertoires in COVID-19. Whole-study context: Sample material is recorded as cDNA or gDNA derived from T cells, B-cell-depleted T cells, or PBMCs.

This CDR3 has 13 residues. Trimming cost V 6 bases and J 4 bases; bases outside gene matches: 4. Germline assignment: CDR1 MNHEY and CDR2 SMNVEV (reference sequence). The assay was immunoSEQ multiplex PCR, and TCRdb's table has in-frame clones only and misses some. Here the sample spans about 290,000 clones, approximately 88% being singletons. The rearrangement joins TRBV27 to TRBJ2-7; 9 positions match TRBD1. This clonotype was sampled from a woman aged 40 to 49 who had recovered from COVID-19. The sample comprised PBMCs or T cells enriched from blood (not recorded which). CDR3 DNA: TGTGCCAGCAGAAAACAGGGGGCTTACGAGCAGTACTTC. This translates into CASRKQGAYEQYF.